The TCR beta chain described here comes from a study of control samples from healthy donors and cancer patients. Profiling relied on immunoSEQ multiplex PCR, and the TCRdb table lists in-frame clones only, not all of them. The sample yields 65,000 to 100,000 clones, 91% seen once. This CDR3 spans 14 amino acids. Germline CDR1 WNHNN, CDR2 SYGVQD (reference sequence). Germline trimming cut 4 bases from V and 8 bases from J; bases unmatched to any gene: 9. This clone was recorded a few times. The sequence was obtained from a man aged 50-59 years in good health. Specimen: blood. V is TRBV10-1 and J is TRBJ1-1; TRBD1 matches 8 bases. The CDR3 nucleotides are TGCGCCAGCAGTGCAACCCCTGGACAGGGAGAAGCTTTCTTT. It codes for CASSATPGQGEAFF.